This T cell receptor (beta chain) derives from a study of cytomegalovirus exposure and HLA in healthy donors. On the study more broadly: Genetic ancestry analysis placed 75% to 85% of the 398 donors that were genotyped in the Caucasian-associated cluster.

This clone was observed once. Antigen specificity is unknown. These donors, healthy bone marrow donors, were studied. Findings and caveats of the study: The study designated over 150 TCR beta chains cytomegalovirus-associated. Later on, an analysis showed TCR association rates differing by HLA locus, with DRB1 the most and HLA-C the fewest.

Both 60 Vbeta primers and 13 Jbeta primers went into the PCR. Here immunoSEQ multiplex PCR was the method, and the copy in TCRdb shows in-frame clones only, minus some. The table lists 130,000 or so clones, over 65% of them singletons. Germline V lookup: CDR1 SGHRS, CDR2 YFSETQ. With V trimmed by 4 bases and J by 0 bases, 14 bases remained unmatched. The CDR3 has 19 residues. The chain carries TRBV5-1 and TRBJ2-3, with 10 positions matching TRBD2. The receptor was isolated from a man in his fifties or sixties in good health and CMV-seronegative. Sequences were obtained from PBMCs. The CDR3, as DNA: TGCGCCAGCAGCGGCGGAAATTCCGGGACTAGCGCCAGCACAGATACGCAGTATTTT. Translating it yields CASSGGNSGTSASTDTQYF.